This TCR beta chain is from a study of blood T cell repertoires in COVID-19. Study-level background: Both acute and convalescent COVID-19 samples were obtained from the United States, Italy and Spain. PBMCs, B-cell-depleted T cells, or T cells provided the cDNA or gDNA that made up the material.

V was pared by 0 bases and J by 1 base, with 16 bases between. Germline CDR1 reads LGHDT; CDR2 reads YNNKEL (reference sequence). The CDR3 is 18 amino acids. Study processing details: By means of reference gene primer amplification, nucleated cell counts were estimated. Assay: immunoSEQ multiplex PCR; the TCRdb copy retains only in-frame clones and omits some. The V and J calls and clone size come from that table; D and trimming were worked out from the DNA. This sample has 95,000 to 150,000 clones; 84% occur once, and the top ten carry 3.5% to 4%. This clone was observed a few times. Sequencing input: PBMCs or T cells enriched from blood (not recorded which). This sequence joins TRBV3-1 (or the pseudogene TRBV3-2) and TRBJ2-4; D is ambiguous. This clonotype originated in a woman aged 25 to 39 who had recovered from COVID-19. In DNA, the CDR3 is TGTGCCAGCAGCCAAGATCAAGCGTTGCGGCGGGCCAAAAACATTCAGTACTTC. It is translated as CASSQDQALRRAKNIQYF.